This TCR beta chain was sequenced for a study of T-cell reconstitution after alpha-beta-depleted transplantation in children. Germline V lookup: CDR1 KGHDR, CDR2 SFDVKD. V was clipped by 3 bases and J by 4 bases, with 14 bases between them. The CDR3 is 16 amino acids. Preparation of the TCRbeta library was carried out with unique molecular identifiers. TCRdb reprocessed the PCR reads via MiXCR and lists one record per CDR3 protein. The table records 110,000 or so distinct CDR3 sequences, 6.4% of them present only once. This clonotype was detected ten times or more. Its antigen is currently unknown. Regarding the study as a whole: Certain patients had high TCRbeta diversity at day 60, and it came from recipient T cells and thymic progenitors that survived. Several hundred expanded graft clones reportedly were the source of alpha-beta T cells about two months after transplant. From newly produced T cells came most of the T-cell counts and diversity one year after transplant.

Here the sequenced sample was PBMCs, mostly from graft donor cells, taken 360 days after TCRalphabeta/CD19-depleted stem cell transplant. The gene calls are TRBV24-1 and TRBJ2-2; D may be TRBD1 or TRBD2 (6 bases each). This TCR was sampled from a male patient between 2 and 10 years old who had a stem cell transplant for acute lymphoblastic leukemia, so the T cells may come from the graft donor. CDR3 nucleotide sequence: TGTGCCACCAGTGATCCGTATAAGGGGGGCACCGGGGAGCTGTTTTTT. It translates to CATSDPYKGGTGELFF.